The T cell receptor (beta chain) described here comes from a study of blood T cell repertoires in COVID-19 (dated by TCRdb to 2020 to 2021). A note on the overall study: The collaborator samples originated in the United States, Italy and Spain and spanned the acute and convalescent phases of COVID-19. The material from the prospective study consisted of cDNA or gDNA derived from T cells, B-cell-depleted T cells, or PBMCs. Subjects who had been exposed to COVID-19, were actively infected with it, or had recovered from it provided the deeply sampled blood TCRbeta repertoires that made up the dataset. The repertoires were released in a freely available public database intended as a resource for research on the immune response to SARS-CoV-2. Nearly every sample came with metadata listing a de-identified subject ID, COVID-19 status, age in years and sex. The samples were drawn from the first 160 participants of the ongoing ImmuneRACE study and from some 1,300 subjects provided by 6 global collaborators. HLA class I and class II types, where available, came from metadata supplied by the sample provider rather than from assay-based typing. Study-wide conclusions, independent of this receptor: How much clinical and demographic metadata was included differed by source and by participant, and the metadata was provided uncurated.

According to the germline V gene, CDR1 reads SGHRS and CDR2 reads YFSETQ. The CDR3 numbers 16 residues from cysteine through phenylalanine. Left in the record is the CDR3 DNA by itself, 48 bases read in frame from the first base. Cut back by 4 bases and 3 bases, the V and J ends lie 19 bases apart. The immunoSEQ Assay, a bias-controlled multiplex PCR, was used to amplify TCRbeta CDR3 regions from genomic DNA. The authors' pipeline ran thus. Nucleated cell counts per sample were estimated from amplification of reference gene primers within the assay. To quantify the absolute abundance of each unique TCRbeta CDR3 rearrangement, sequence reads were collapsed and filtered. For each sample, productive Simpson clonality was calculated as the square root of Simpson's diversity index over productive rearrangements. Sourced from immuneACCESS, this table was stored by TCRdb with only in-frame sequences that have V and J called. A share of the clones is absent; for the studies checked, an unresolved V gene accounts for under half, and the remainder has no known explanation. V, J and clone size reflect that table, while D and trimming were determined from the DNA. In all, the sample holds tens of thousands of clones, and about nine tenths of those were seen once. Approximately 2.2% of the sample goes to the ten largest clones.

Whole blood was collected in K2EDTA tubes by collaborating institutions according to the institutions' own protocols. For TCRbeta analysis, collaborator samples were shipped as frozen whole blood, as isolated PBMCs, or as DNA extracted from either sample type. As for this clone: Its antigen is unknown. No base-level quality is on record; no much larger clone is a single base apart.

The sequence joins TRBV5-1 to TRBJ1-2; tentative D gene TRBD1, with 5 bases matching. The origin of this receptor is a man aged 50 to 59 with acute or convalescent COVID-19. The material sequenced was peripheral blood. The CDR3 sequence is CASSGTVEGFYYGYTF. The nucleotides are TGCGCCAGCAGCGGGACCGTGGAGGGATTTTACTATGGCTACACCTTC.